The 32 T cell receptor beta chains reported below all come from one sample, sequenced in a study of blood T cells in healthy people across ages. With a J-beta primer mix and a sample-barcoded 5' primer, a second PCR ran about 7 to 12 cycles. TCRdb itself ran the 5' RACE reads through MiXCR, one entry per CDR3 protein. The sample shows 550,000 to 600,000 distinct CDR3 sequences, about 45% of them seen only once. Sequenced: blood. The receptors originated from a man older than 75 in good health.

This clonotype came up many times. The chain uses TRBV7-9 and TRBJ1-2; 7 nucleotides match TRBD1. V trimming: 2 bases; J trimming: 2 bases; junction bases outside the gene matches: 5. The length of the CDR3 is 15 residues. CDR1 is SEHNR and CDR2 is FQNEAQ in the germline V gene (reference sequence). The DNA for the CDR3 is TGTGCCAGCAGCTTACCACAGGGGACCAACTATGGCTACACCTTC. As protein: CASSLPQGTNYGYTF.

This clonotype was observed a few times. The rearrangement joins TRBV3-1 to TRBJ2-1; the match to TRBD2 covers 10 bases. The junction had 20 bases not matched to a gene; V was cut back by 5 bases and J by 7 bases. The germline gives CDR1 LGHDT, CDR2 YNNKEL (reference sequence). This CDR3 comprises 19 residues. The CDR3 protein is CASSSRSVSGGSSRNEQFF. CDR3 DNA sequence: TGTGCCAGCAGCTCCCGATCCGTTAGCGGGGGGTCATCTCGTAATGAGCAGTTCTTC.

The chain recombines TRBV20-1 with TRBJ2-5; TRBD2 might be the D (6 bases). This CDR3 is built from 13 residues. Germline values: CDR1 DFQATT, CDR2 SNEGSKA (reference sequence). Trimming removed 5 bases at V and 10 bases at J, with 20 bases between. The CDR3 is CSAASGTGGGQYF. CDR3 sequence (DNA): TGCAGTGCTGCCTCCGGGACCGGGGGTGGCCAGTACTTC.

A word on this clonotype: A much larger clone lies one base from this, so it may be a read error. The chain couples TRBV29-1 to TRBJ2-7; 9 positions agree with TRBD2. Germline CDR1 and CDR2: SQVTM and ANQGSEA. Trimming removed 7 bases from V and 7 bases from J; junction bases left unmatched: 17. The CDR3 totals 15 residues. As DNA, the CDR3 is TGCAGCGCTGCCAAGGGGAGCGGGGGGTTCAATGAGCAGTACTTC. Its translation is CSAAKGSGGFNEQYF.

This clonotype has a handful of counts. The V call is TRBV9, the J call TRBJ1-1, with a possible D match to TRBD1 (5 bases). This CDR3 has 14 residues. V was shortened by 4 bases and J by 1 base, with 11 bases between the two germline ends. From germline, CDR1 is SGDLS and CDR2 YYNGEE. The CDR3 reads CASSPRGANTEAFF. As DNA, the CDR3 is TGTGCCAGCAGCCCCCGAGGGGCGAACACTGAAGCTTTCTTT.

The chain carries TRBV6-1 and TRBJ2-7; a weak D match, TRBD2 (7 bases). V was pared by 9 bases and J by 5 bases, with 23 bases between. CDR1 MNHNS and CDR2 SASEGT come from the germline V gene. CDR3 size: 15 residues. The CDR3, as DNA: TGTGCCAGTAATTCGGTCCGGGGGGCCCCCCACGAGCAGTACTTC. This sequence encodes CASNSVRGAPHEQYF.

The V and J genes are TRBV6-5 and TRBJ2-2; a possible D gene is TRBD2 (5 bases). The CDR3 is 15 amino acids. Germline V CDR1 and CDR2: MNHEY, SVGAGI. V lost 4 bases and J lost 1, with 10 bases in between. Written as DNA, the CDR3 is TGTGCCAGCAGTTTCGGCGGACTGAACACCGGGGAGCTGTTTTTT. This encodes CASSFGGLNTGELFF.

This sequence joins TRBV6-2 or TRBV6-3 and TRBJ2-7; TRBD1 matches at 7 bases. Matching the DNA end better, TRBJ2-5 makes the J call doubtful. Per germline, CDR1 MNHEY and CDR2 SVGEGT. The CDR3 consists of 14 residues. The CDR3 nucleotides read TGTGCCAGCAGTTGGACAGGTACACAAGAGACCCAGTACTTC. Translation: CASSWTGTQETQYF.

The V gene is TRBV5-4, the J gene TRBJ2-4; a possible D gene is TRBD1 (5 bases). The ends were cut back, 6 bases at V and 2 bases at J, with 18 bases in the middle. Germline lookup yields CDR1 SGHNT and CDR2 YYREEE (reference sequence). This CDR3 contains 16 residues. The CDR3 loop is CASKTQDGNPKNIQYF. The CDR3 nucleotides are TGTGCCAGCAAAACACAGGATGGGAACCCCAAAAACATTCAGTACTTC.

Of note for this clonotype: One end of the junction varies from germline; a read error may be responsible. CDR3 loop: CASSLYVGGRVGNERFF. In DNA, the CDR3 is TGTGCCAGCAGTTTATATGTTGGCGGGAGGGTAGGCAATGAGCGGTTCTTC. The chain has TRBV27 and TRBJ2-1; 9 bases map to TRBD2. There are 17 residues in the CDR3. CDR1 and CDR2 from the germline V gene are MNHEY and SMNVEV (reference sequence).

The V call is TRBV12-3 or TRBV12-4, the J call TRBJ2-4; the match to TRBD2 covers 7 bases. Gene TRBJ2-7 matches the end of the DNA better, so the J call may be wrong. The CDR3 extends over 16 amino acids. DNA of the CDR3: TGTGCCAGCAGTTTAGCGTGGGAGGGACGGACCTACGAGCAGTACTTC. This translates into CASSLAWEGRTYEQYF.

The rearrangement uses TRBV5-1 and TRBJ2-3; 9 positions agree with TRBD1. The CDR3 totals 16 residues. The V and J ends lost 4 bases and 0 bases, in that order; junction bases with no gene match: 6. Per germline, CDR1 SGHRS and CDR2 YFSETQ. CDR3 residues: CASSIRTGASTDTQYF. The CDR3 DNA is TGCGCCAGCAGCATCCGGACAGGGGCTAGCACAGATACGCAGTATTTT. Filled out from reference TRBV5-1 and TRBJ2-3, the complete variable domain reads KAGVTQTPRYLIKTRGQQVTLSCSPISGHRSVSWYQQTPGQGLQFLFEYFSETQRNKGNFPGRFSGRQFSNSRSEMNVSTLELGDSALYLCASSIRTGASTDTQYFGPGTRLTVL.

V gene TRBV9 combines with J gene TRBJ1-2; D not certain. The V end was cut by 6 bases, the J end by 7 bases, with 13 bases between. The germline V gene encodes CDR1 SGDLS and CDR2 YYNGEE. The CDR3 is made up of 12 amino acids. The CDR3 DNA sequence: TGTGCCAGCAACTCACATGGACCTGGCTACACCTTC. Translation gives CASNSHGPGYTF.

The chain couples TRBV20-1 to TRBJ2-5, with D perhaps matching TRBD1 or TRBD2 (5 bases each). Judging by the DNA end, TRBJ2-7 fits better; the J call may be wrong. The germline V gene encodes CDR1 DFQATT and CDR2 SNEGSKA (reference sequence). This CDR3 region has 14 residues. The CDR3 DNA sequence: TGCAGTGTCCAGAGGGGAGCCCAGTTCGCCGAGCAGTACTTC. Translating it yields CSVQRGAQFAEQYF.

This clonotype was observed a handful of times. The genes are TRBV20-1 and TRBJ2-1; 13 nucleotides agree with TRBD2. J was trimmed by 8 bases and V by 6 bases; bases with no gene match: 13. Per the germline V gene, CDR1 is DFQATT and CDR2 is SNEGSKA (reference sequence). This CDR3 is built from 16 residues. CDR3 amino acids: CSATTSGRLGDDEQFF. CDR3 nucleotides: TGCAGTGCCACGACTAGCGGGAGGCTCGGGGACGATGAGCAGTTCTTC.

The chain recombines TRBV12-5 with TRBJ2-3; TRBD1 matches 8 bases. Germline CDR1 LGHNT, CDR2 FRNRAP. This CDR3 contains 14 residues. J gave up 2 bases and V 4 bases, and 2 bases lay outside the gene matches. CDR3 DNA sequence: TGTGCTAGTGGTTGGGACAGGCCCACAGATACGCAGTATTTT. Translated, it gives CASGWDRPTDTQYF.

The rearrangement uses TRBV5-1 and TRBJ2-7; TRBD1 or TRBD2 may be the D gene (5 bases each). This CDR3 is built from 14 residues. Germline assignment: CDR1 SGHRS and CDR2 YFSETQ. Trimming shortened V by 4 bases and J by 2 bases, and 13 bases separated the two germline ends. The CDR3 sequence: CASSAQGPTYEQYF. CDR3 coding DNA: TGCGCCAGCAGCGCCCAGGGACCGACCTACGAGCAGTACTTC.

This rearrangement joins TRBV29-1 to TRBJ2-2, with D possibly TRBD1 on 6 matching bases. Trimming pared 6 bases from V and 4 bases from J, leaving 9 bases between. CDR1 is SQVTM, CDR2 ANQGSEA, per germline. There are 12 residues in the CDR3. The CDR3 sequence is CSVHRATGELFF. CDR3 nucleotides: TGCAGCGTACACAGGGCCACCGGGGAGCTGTTTTTT.

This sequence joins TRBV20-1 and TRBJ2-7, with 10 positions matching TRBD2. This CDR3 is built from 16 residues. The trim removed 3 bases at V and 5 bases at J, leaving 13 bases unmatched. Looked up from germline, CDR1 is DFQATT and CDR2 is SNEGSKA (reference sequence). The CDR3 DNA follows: TGCAGTGCTAGTCGCACTAGCGGGACCGGCCCCAACGAGCAGTACTTC. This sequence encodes CSASRTSGTGPNEQYF.

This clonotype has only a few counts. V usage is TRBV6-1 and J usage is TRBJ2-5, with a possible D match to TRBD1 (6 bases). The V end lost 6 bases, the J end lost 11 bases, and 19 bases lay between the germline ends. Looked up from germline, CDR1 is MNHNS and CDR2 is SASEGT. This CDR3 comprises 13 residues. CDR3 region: CASRRTYREKQYF. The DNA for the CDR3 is TGTGCCAGCAGACGCACCTACAGGGAGAAGCAGTACTTC.

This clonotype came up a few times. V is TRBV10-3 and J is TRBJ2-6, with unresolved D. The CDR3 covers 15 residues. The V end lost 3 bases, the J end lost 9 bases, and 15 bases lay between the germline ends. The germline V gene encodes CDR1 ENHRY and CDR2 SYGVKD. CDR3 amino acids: CAISDPLLGGNVLTF. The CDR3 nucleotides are TGTGCCATCAGTGATCCTCTACTGGGCGGCAACGTCCTGACTTTC.

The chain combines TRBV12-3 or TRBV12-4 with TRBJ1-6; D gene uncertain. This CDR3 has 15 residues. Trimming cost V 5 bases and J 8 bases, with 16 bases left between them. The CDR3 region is CASSLRGAYYSPLHF. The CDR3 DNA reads TGTGCCAGCAGTCTCAGAGGAGCGTATTATTCACCCCTCCACTTT.

The CDR3 region has the DNA TGCGCCAGCAGCTTGGATGGGCTAGCGGACTACAATGAGCAGTTCTTC. Amino acid sequence: CASSLDGLADYNEQFF. This rearrangement joins TRBV5-1 to TRBJ2-1, with TRBD2 identical over 7 bases. The CDR3 runs to 16 residues. Germline lookup yields CDR1 SGHRS and CDR2 YFSETQ. V lost 0 bases and J lost 3; bases outside the gene matches: 6.

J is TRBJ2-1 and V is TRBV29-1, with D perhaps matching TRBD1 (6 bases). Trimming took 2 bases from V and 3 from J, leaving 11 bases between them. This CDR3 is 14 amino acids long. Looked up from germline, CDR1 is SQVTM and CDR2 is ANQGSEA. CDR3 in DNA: TGCAGCGTTGAAAGAACAGGGCTCTACAATGAGCAGTTCTTC. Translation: CSVERTGLYNEQFF.

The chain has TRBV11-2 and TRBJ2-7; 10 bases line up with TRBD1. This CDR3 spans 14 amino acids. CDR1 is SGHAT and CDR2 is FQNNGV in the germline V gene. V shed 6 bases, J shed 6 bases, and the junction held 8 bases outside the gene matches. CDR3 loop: CASRTGTGVLEQYF. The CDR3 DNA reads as TGTGCCAGCAGGACCGGGACAGGGGTACTCGAGCAGTACTTC.

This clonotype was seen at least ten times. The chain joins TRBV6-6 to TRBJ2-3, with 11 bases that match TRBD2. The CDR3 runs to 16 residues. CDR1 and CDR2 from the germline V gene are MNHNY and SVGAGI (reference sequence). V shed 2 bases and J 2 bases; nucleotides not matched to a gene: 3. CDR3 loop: CASSYQTSGVTDTQYF. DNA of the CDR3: TGTGCCAGCAGTTACCAGACTAGCGGGGTCACAGATACGCAGTATTTT.

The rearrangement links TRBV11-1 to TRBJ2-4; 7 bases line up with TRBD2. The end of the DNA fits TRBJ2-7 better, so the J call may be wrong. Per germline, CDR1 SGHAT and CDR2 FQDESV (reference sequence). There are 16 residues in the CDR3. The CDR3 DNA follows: TGTGCCAGCAGCTTAGCGGCTACCGGGACTACCTACGAGCAGTACTTC. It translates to CASSLAATGTTYEQYF.

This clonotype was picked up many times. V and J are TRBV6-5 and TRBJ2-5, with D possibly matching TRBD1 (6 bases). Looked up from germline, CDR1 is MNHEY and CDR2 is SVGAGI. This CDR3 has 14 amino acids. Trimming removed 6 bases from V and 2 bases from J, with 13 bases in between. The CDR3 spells CASRPGALQETQYF. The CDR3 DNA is TGTGCCAGCAGGCCAGGGGCATTACAAGAGACCCAGTACTTC.

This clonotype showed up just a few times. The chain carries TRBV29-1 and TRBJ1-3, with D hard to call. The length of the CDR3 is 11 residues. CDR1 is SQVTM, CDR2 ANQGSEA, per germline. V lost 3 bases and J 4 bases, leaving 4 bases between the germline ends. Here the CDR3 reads CSVDAGNTIYF. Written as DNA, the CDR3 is TGCAGCGTTGACGCCGGAAACACCATATATTTT.

CDR3 region: CASSLVASSYGELFF. CDR3 nucleotides: TGTGCCAGCAGTTTAGTGGCTTCTAGCTACGGGGAGCTGTTTTTT. This sequence joins TRBV12-3 or TRBV12-4 and TRBJ2-2; tentatively, D is TRBD2 (5 bases). Trimming shortened V by 1 base and J by 7 bases, and 13 bases separated the two germline ends. The CDR3 has 15 amino acids.

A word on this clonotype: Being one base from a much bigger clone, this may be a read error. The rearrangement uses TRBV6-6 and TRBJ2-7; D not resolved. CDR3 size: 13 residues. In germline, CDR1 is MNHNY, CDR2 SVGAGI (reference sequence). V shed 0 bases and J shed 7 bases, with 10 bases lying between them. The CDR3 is CASSYSDTYEQYF. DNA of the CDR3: TGTGCCAGCAGTTACTCGGATACTTATGAGCAGTACTTC.

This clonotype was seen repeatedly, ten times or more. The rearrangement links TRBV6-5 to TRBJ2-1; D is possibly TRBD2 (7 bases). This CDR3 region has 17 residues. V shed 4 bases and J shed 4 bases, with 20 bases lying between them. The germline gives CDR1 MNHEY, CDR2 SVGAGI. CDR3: CASSSGGDRLGYNEQFF. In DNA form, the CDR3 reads TGTGCCAGCAGTTCGGGGGGCGACAGACTTGGGTACAATGAGCAGTTCTTC.